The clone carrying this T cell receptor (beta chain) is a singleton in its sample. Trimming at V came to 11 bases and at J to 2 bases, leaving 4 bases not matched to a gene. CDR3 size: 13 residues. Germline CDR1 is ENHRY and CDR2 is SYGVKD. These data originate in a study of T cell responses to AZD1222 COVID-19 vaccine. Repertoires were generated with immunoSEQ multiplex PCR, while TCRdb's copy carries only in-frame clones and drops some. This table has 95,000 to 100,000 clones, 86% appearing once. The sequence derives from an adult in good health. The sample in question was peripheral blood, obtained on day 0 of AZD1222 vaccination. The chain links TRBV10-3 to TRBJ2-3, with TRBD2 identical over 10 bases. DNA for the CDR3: TGTGCCTCACTAGCGGGGCTCACAGATACGCAGTATTTT. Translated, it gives CASLAGLTDTQYF.